This T cell receptor (beta chain) is from a study of T-cell reconstitution after alpha-beta-depleted transplantation in children. General study results and limits: It was newly produced T cells that mostly accounted for T-cell counts and diversity one year after transplant.

Comment on this clonotype: Its specificity is unknown.

Unique molecular identifiers featured in how the TCRbeta library was prepared. TCRdb recomputed calls from the PCR reads with MiXCR, one row per CDR3 protein. The sample includes about a million distinct CDR3 sequences, about 29% seen only once; the top ten take about 28%. The CDR3 is 13 amino acids. V was clipped by 5 bases and J by 7 bases; unmatched bases: 5. CDR1 and CDR2 (germline): DFQATT, SNEGSKA (reference sequence). This sequence was found in a boy younger than two who had a stem cell transplant for SCID, so the T cells may come from the graft donor. The sequencing here drew on PBMCs, mostly from graft donor cells, taken 360 days after TCRalphabeta/CD19-depleted stem cell transplant. The chain recombines TRBV20-1 with TRBJ1-6, with 7 bases lining up with TRBD1. CDR3 sequence reads: CSAYRGPNSPLHF. The CDR3 DNA reads TGCAGTGCTTACAGGGGCCCCAATTCACCCCTCCACTTT.